This T cell receptor beta chain comes out of a study of cytomegalovirus exposure and HLA in healthy donors. Findings and limits, study-wide: Excluded were some V segments that proved indistinguishable, including TRBV6-2 and TRBV6-3.

13 Jbeta primers and 60 Vbeta primers were used for the PCR. Authors' methods: Around 10 million of the roughly 80 million unique TCR beta chains counted in a later analysis were shared. Sequenced by immunoSEQ multiplex PCR; TCRdb stores in-frame clones only, minus some. V and J calls and clone size are given by that table; D and trimming were obtained from the DNA. Of over 150,000 clones in the sample, roughly 80% were seen once. This CDR3 contains 14 residues. CDR1 is SGHAT and CDR2 is FQNNGV in the germline V gene. V shed 5 bases, J shed 5 bases, and the junction held 9 bases outside the gene matches. Concerning this clone: Its antigen is still unknown.

The TCR comes from a woman in her twenties or thirties in good health and CMV-seropositive. The J gene is TRBJ2-7, the V gene TRBV11-2; TRBD2 matches 7 bases. Sequencing used PBMCs. CDR3 DNA sequence: TGTGCCAGCAGCCCCCATGGGGGGGAGAACGAGCAGTACTTC. Its protein is CASSPHGGENEQYF.